This TCR beta chain was found in a study of T cell changes during pregnancy in multiple sclerosis. The CDR3 loop spans 19 amino acids. V was cut by 3 bases and J by 2 bases, with 24 bases left in between. Germline assignment: CDR1 KGHSH and CDR2 LQKENI. This table comes from immunoSEQ multiplex PCR, and its TCRdb copy is limited to in-frame clones, with some not included. In the table there are some 85,000 clones, 93% of which are singletons. The sequence derives from a female donor in good health, enrolled as a control in a pregnancy study. The sample here was peripheral blood, taken in the second trimester of pregnancy. The chain links TRBV18 to TRBJ2-3, with D possibly matching TRBD1 (6 bases). The CDR3 loop is CASSPILTDWDKYTDTQYF. The CDR3 coding sequence is TGTGCCAGCTCACCCATACTGACCGACTGGGACAAATACACAGATACGCAGTATTTT.